Sequencing of this T cell receptor (beta chain) was carried out in a study of T cell repertoires in cytomegalovirus infection. In its sample, this clonotype is medium-sized (0.01 to 0.1%). TCRdb recomputed calls from the reads with MiXCR, one row per CDR3 protein. The sample lists 200,000 to 300,000 distinct CDR3 sequences; approximately 9% were seen once. J was trimmed by 4 bases and V by 5 bases; bases with no gene match: 7. The CDR3 sequence is 15 residues long. Germline lookup yields CDR1 SGHTA and CDR2 FQGNSA. This chain links TRBV7-2 with TRBJ1-4; 7 bases match TRBD1. This TCR was sampled from a human donor in good health (CMV status not recorded). Some clones in this sample may be carry-over from other donors' samples. The specimen was PBMCs. The DNA for the CDR3 is TGTGCCAGCAGCAGCGGGACAGCCAGTAATGAAAAACTGTTTTTT. Protein: CASSSGTASNEKLFF.